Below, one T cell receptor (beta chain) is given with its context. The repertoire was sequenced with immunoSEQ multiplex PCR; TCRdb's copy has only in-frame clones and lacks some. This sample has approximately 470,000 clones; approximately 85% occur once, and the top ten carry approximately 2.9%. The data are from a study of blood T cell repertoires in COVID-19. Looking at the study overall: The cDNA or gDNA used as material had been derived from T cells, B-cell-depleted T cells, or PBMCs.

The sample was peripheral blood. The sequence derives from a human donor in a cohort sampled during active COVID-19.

CDR3 sequence reads: CASKARSYNSPLHF. The CDR3 DNA sequence: TGTGCCAGCAAAGCTCGCTCCTATAATTCACCCCTCCACTTT. This chain links TRBV6-5 with TRBJ1-6; D gene ambiguous. The CDR3 loop spans 14 amino acids. Between the trimmed V and J ends, which lost 7 bases and 0 bases, there was a span of 7 bases. The germline V gene encodes CDR1 MNHEY and CDR2 SVGAGI.